Below, 8 T cell receptor beta chains from the same sample are listed, as sequenced in a study of blood T cell repertoires in COVID-19. Libraries were prepared by immunoSEQ multiplex PCR; TCRdb keeps only in-frame clonotypes and omits some of them. The table records fewer than 250,000 clones, about 87% of them present only once. Sequenced material: peripheral blood. All receptors come from a man aged 60 to 75 with acute or convalescent COVID-19.

The chain combines TRBV6-4 with TRBJ2-5; 11 bases map to TRBD2. The ends lost 7 bases at V and 1 base at J; junction bases unmatched: 17. Germline CDR1 reads MRHNA; CDR2 reads SNTAGT. There are 19 residues in the CDR3. Written as DNA, the CDR3 is TGTGCCAGCAACGTGTATAGACTAGCGGGGTCATCTGGCCAAGAGACCCAGTACTTC. As protein: CASNVYRLAGSSGQETQYF.

This clone showed up just a few times. The genes are TRBV3-1 (or the pseudogene TRBV3-2) and TRBJ1-1; a possible D gene is TRBD1 (6 bases). The germline CDR1 and CDR2 sequences are LGHDT and YNNKEL (reference sequence). Trimming removed 7 bases at V and 4 bases at J, with 19 bases between. The CDR3 has 15 amino acids. The CDR3 DNA is TGTGCCAGCAACATGGGGGCAGGGTTAAGCACTGAAGCTTTCTTT. Protein sequence: CASNMGAGLSTEAFF.

The table lists this clone with a few counts. The V call is TRBV6-4, the J call TRBJ2-5; 10 bases line up with TRBD2. Trimming cost V 9 bases and J 3 bases; bases outside gene matches: 19. Germline CDR1 is MRHNA and CDR2 is SNTAGT. There are 18 residues in the CDR3. CDR3 region: CASTAGGLICPEKETQYF. Here the CDR3 DNA reads TGTGCCAGTACAGCGGGGGGGCTGATTTGTCCCGAAAAAGAGACCCAGTACTTC.

CDR3 in amino acids: CASSLDRRTGNTIYF. Here the CDR3 DNA reads TGTGCCAGCAGCTTAGACAGGAGAACTGGAAACACCATATATTTT. This sequence joins TRBV7-2 and TRBJ1-3, with a possible D match to TRBD1 (5 bases). CDR3 length: 15 amino acids. Trimming shortened V by 1 base and J by 2 bases, and 9 bases separated the two germline ends. Germline V gene data show CDR1 as SGHTA and CDR2 as FQGNSA.

The rearrangement uses TRBV14 and TRBJ1-2; D is unresolved. The ends were cut back, 0 bases at V and 7 bases at J, with 15 bases in the middle. The CDR3 spans 15 residues. Germline V gives CDR1 SGHDN, CDR2 FVKESK. The CDR3 DNA sequence: TGTGCCAGCAGCCAAGATATTCGGAGAAAAGGTGGCTACACCTTC. It translates to CASSQDIRRKGGYTF.

The chain carries TRBV19 and TRBJ2-3; perhaps TRBD1 as D (6 bases). Trimming pared 6 bases from V and 0 bases from J, leaving 13 bases between. The CDR3 runs 15 residues. Germline CDR1 reads LNHDA; CDR2 reads SQIVND (reference sequence). The CDR3 nucleotides are TGTGCCAGTAGACCGTCGGGACACAGCACAGATACGCAGTATTTT. It is translated as CASRPSGHSTDTQYF.

The V and J genes are TRBV28 and TRBJ1-2, with D maybe TRBD1 (6 bases). The CDR3 has 15 residues. V was pared by 5 bases and J by 2 bases, with 15 bases between. CDR1 and CDR2 (germline): MDHEN, SYDVKM. The CDR3 coding sequence is TGTGCCAGCAGTCCGCCTTGGGGGCCGAACTATGGCTACACCTTC. It yields the protein CASSPPWGPNYGYTF.

The chain recombines TRBV18 with TRBJ1-4; the match to TRBD1 covers 9 bases. This CDR3 is built from 14 residues. V lost 4 bases, J lost 8 bases, and 5 bases stayed unmatched. The germline V gene encodes CDR1 KGHSH and CDR2 LQKENI. Here the CDR3 DNA reads TGTGCCAGCTCACTCGTGGACAGGGGCGAAAAACTGTTTTTT. It encodes CASSLVDRGEKLFF.